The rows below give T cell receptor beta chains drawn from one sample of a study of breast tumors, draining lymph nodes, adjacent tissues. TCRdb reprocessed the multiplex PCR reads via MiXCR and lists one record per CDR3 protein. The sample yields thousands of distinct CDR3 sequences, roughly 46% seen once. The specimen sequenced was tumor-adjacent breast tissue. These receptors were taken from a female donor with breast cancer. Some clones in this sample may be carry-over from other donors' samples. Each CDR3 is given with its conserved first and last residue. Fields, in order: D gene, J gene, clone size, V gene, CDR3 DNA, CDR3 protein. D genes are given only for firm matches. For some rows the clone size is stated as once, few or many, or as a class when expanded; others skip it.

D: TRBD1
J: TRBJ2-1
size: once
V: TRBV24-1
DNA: TGTGCCACCAGTGACATAATGGGACAGGGGCACAATGAGCAGTTCTTC
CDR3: CATSDIMGQGHNEQFF

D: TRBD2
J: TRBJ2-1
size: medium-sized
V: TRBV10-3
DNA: TGTGCCATCAGTGAGGGTGCGGGAGTGGGCGGTGAGCAGTTCTTC
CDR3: CAISEGAGVGGEQFF

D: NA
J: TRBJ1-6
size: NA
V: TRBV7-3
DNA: TGTGCCAGCAGCTTAGGCCCCACGGGAAATTCACCCCTCCACTTT
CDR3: CASSLGPTGNSPLHF

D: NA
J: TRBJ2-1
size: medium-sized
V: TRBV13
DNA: TGTGCCAGCAGCTTAGGCCGGGGGTACAATGAGCAGTTCTTC
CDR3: CASSLGRGYNEQFF

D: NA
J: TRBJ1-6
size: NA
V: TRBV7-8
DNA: NA
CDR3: CASSFYICSAGDGSYNSPLHF

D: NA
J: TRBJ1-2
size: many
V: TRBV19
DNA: TGTGCCAGTAGTATAGTAGTCGGGGGCTATGGCTACACCTTC
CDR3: CASSIVVGGYGYTF

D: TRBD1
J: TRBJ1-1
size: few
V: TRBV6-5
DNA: TGTGCCAGCACTCCACGGACAGGGAGGGACCTAGAAGCTTTCTTT
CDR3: CASTPRTGRDLEAFF

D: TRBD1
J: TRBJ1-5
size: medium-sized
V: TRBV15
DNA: TGTGCCACCAGCGGACAGGGTTTTGGGAATCAGCCCCAGCATTTT
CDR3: CATSGQGFGNQPQHF

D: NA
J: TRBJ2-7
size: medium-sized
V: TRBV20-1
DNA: TGCAGTGCTAGAGATACCAGGGAGGACGAGCAGTACTTC
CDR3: CSARDTREDEQYF

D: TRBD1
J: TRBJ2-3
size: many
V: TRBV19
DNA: TGTGCCAGTAGTAATAACCCCTACAGGGGTTCCAGCACAGATACGCAGTATTTT
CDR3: CASSNNPYRGSSTDTQYF

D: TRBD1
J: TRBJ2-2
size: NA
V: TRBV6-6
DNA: TGTGCCAGCGGTCAACAGGGGTGCACCGGGGAGCTGTTTTTT
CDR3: CASGQQGCTGELFF

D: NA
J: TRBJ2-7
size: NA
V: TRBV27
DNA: TGTGCCAGCAGTTTTTTAGGGACCTCCTACGAGCAGTACTTC
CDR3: CASSFLGTSYEQYF

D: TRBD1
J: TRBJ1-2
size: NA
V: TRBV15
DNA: TGTGCCACCAGCAGAGATGGGACAGGACCGTTCGAGGGCTACACCTTC
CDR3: CATSRDGTGPFEGYTF

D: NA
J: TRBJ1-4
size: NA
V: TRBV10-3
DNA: TGTGCCATCAGTGAGGCCGGGACGAGTAGGGAAAAACTGTTTTTT
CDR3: CAISEAGTSREKLFF

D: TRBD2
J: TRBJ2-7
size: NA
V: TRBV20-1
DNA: TGCAGTGCCTTCTTCCCGGGACTAGCCGCCTACGAGCAGTACTTC
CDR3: CSAFFPGLAAYEQYF

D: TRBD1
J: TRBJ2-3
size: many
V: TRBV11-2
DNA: TGTGCCAGCAGCTTAGTTAACACAGGGGGAACAGATACGCAGTATTTT
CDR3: CASSLVNTGGTDTQYF

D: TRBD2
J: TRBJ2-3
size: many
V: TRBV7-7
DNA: TGTGCTAGCAGCCCGAACACACTAGCGGGAGTTACAGATACGCAGTATTTT
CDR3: CASSPNTLAGVTDTQYF

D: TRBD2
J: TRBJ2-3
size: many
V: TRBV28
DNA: TGTGCCAGCAGTTTGGACCGGGGGGGACGGGATACGCAGTATTTT
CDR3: CASSLDRGGRDTQYF

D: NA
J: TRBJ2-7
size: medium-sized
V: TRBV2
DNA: TGTGCCAGCAACAGGGACGTATCCTACGAGCAGTACTTC
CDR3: CASNRDVSYEQYF

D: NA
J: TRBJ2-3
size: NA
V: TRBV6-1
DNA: TGTGCCAGCAGTGAATTGTGGTGGGATACGCAGTATTTT
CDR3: CASSELWWDTQYF

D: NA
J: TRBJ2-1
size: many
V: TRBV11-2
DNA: TGTGCCAGCAGCTTAGGCGGCACCTTCAATGAGCAGTTCTTC
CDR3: CASSLGGTFNEQFF

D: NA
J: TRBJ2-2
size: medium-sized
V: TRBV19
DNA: TGTGCCAGTAGTAGAGTCTACACCGGGGAGCTGTTTTTT
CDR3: CASSRVYTGELFF

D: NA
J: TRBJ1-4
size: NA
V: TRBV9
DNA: TGTGCCAGCAGCTTAGGAGGTGGCGGAGCGAGTGAAAAACTGTTTTTT
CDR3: CASSLGGGGASEKLFF

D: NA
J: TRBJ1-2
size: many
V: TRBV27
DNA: TGTGCCAGCAGTTTACAGAGGGGCGACTACACCTTC
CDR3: CASSLQRGDYTF

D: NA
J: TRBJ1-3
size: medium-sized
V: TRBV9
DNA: TGTGCCAGCAGCGTAGAACCCAAGACAGCTGGAAACACCATATATTTT
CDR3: CASSVEPKTAGNTIYF

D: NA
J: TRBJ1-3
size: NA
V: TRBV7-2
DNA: TGTGCCAGCAGCTTACAGTCTGGAAACACCATATATTTT
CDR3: CASSLQSGNTIYF

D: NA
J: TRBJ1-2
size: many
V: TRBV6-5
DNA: TGTGCCAGCAGCCCGCAGGGTCCGACCTATGGCTACACCTTC
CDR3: CASSPQGPTYGYTF

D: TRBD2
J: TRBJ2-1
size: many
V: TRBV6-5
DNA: TGTGCCAGCAGCCCCCGACTAGCGGGAGGGCCAGCCTACAATGAGCAGTTCTTC
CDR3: CASSPRLAGGPAYNEQFF

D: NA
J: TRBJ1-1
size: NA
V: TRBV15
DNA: TGTGCCACCAGCTGGGGAGGGGGGTCCCTGAACACTGAAGCTTTCTTT
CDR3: CATSWGGGSLNTEAFF

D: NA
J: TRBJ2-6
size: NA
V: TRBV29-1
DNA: TGCAGCGCCAGCCCCTCTGGGGCCAACGTCCTGACTTTC
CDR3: CSASPSGANVLTF

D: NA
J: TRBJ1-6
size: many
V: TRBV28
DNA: TGTGCCAGCAGTTTAGCCGGAGATAATTCACCCCTCCACTTT
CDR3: CASSLAGDNSPLHF

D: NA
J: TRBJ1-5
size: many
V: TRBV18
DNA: TGTGCCAGCTCACCAACCGGGACAATCAATCAGCCCCAGCATTTT
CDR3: CASSPTGTINQPQHF

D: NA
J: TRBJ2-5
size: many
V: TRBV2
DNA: TGTGCCAGCAGTGAAGCGGGAGAGACCCAGTACTTC
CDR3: CASSEAGETQYF

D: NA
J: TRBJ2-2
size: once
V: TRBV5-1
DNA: TGCACCAGCAGCCCAGAATCCTGGCTTACCACTGGGGAGCTGTTTTTT
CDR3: CTSSPESWLTTGELFF

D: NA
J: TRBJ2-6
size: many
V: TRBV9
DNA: TGTGCCAGCAGAGATAACTCTGGGGCCAACGTCCTGACTTTC
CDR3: CASRDNSGANVLTF

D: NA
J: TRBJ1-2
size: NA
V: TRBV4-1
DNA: TGCGCCAGCAGCCACCTGGGAAAAAACAATGGCTACACCTTC
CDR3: CASSHLGKNNGYTF

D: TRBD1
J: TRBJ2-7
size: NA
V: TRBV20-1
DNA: TGCAGTGCTAGAGATCTCGCGGGGACAGGGTCAAGCGAGCAGTACTTC
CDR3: CSARDLAGTGSSEQYF

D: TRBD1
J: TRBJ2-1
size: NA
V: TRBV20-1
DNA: TGCAGTGCTAGTGGGACAGGGGGCAACTACAATGAGCAGTTCTTC
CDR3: CSASGTGGNYNEQFF

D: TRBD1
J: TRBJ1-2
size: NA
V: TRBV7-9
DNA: TGTGCCAGCAGCTTAGGGGGGACAGCTTATGGCTACACCTTC
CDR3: CASSLGGTAYGYTF

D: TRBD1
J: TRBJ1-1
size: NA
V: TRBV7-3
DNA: TGTGCCAGCAGCCCAGGGACAGAATATCCCATGACTGAAGCTTTCTTT
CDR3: CASSPGTEYPMTEAFF

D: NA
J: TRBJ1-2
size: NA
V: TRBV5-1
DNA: TGCGCCAGCAGCTTGGCTAGCGGGGGCTACACCTTC
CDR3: CASSLASGGYTF

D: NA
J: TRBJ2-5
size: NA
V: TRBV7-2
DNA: TGTGCCAACAGCCCGGACAGTTTGAGGGCCGAGACCCAGTACTTC
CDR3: CANSPDSLRAETQYF